Shown below are 19 T cell receptor beta chains from a single sample sequenced in a study of T cell changes during pregnancy in multiple sclerosis. The repertoire was sequenced with immunoSEQ multiplex PCR; TCRdb's copy has only in-frame clones and lacks some. The sample contains about 60,000 clones, 90% to 95% of which appear only once. The material was peripheral blood, obtained after pregnancy. The receptors here all came from a female donor with multiple sclerosis, enrolled in a pregnancy study.

This clone was seen just once. The chain links TRBV5-1 to TRBJ2-6; 9 positions match TRBD1. CDR3 length equals 17 residues. V lost 0 bases and J lost 0; bases outside the gene matches: 1. Germline loops: CDR1 SGHRS, CDR2 YFSETQ. The CDR3 sequence is CASSLGGQGSGANVLTF. DNA for the CDR3: TGCGCCAGCAGCTTGGGGGGACAGGGCTCTGGGGCCAACGTCCTGACTTTC.

The genes are TRBV11-3 and TRBJ2-5, with D uncertain. CDR3 length: 15 residues. The germline gives CDR1 SGHNT, CDR2 YENEEA. Trimming took off 2 bases at V and 7 bases at J, with 17 bases between the two ends. The CDR3: CASSLPPLNPRTQYF. Here the CDR3 DNA reads TGTGCCAGCAGCTTACCTCCTCTCAACCCGAGGACCCAGTACTTC.

The chain recombines TRBV19 with TRBJ2-7; TRBD1 aligns across 9 bases. The germline V gene has CDR1 LNHDA and CDR2 SQIVND (reference sequence). The CDR3 consists of 14 residues. The ends lost 6 bases at V and 6 bases at J; junction bases unmatched: 9. The CDR3 DNA follows: TGTGCCAGTAGCCCTACGGGACAGGGAAGCGAGCAGTACTTC. Protein product: CASSPTGQGSEQYF.

V and J are TRBV6-5 and TRBJ2-5; 9 bases map to TRBD2. Unmatched junction bases numbered 11, after V lost 10 bases and J lost 2 bases. Germline CDR1 reads MNHEY; CDR2 reads SVGAGI. This CDR3 comprises 15 residues. The CDR3, as DNA: TGTGCCATCCGACCCGGGACTAGCCCACAAGAGACCCAGTACTTC. This sequence encodes CAIRPGTSPQETQYF.

The chain links TRBV25-1 to TRBJ2-7; D may be TRBD2 (6 bases). The V gene lost 10 bases and the J gene lost 2 bases, with 18 bases spanning the gap. The CDR3 consists of 14 residues. Germline V gene lookup returns CDR1 MGHDK and CDR2 SYGVNS. For the CDR3, the DNA is TGTGCCACGACTAGAGGCGCCGGACCCTACGAGCAGTACTTC. Encoded protein: CATTRGAGPYEQYF.

CDR3 sequence (DNA): TGCGCCAGCAGGGCCGGGACTAGAGATTCGGAGACCCAGTACTTC. Its translation: CASRAGTRDSETQYF. J is TRBJ2-5 and V is TRBV5-1; the match to TRBD2 covers 8 bases. This CDR3 has 15 residues. Germline values: CDR1 SGHRS, CDR2 YFSETQ. V lost 5 bases to trimming and J lost 5 bases; unmatched junction nucleotides: 11.

The V call is TRBV15, the J call TRBJ2-5; 12 positions match TRBD2. The germline gives CDR1 LNHNV, CDR2 YYDKDF (reference sequence). CDR3 length: 17 amino acids. The ends lost 1 base at V and 2 bases at J; junction bases unmatched: 5. CDR3 protein: CATSRGLAGVGQETQYF. CDR3 sequence (DNA): TGTGCCACCAGCAGAGGACTAGCGGGAGTTGGGCAAGAGACCCAGTACTTC.

The chain has TRBV4-3 and TRBJ2-1; tentative D call: TRBD2 (6 bases). V lost 0 bases and J 0 bases, leaving 12 bases between the germline ends. Germline assignment: CDR1 LGHNA and CDR2 YSLEER. The CDR3 spans 17 residues. This chain's CDR3 is CASSQDSRGSSYNEQFF. CDR3 DNA: TGCGCCAGCAGCCAAGATAGTCGGGGGAGCTCCTACAATGAGCAGTTCTTC.

This clone was counted between two and nine times. The DNA of the CDR3 is TGTGCCAGCAACTGGGCCGGATGGGAGTTCTTC. Residues: CASNWAGWEFF. This chain links TRBV5-4 with TRBJ2-1; D not certain. The germline gives CDR1 SGHNT, CDR2 YYREEE (reference sequence). V lost 6 bases to trimming and J lost 14 bases, with 15 bases between them. The CDR3 is 11 residues long.

The chain has TRBV28 and TRBJ2-7; 8 nucleotides match TRBD1. The germline V gene has CDR1 MDHEN and CDR2 SYDVKM. With 6 bases clipped from V and 3 bases from J, the junction kept 4 bases outside the gene matches. CDR3 length: 13 amino acids. CDR3 loop: CASRSDRGYEQYF. CDR3 coding DNA: TGTGCCAGCAGGTCCGACAGGGGCTACGAGCAGTACTTC.

This clone was found a few times. The chain couples TRBV6-6 to TRBJ2-7; D might be TRBD1 (6 bases). The CDR3 loop spans 11 amino acids. V lost 4 bases, J lost 10 bases, and 11 bases lay in between. Germline CDR1 and CDR2: MNHNY and SVGAGI (reference sequence). Written as DNA, the CDR3 is TGTGCCAGCAGTTTGGGGACAAATCAGTACTTC. Translated, it gives CASSLGTNQYF.

The V call is TRBV2, the J call TRBJ1-4; 9 nucleotides agree with TRBD1. CDR3 length equals 13 residues. From germline, CDR1 is SNHLY and CDR2 FYNNEI. The ends lost 7 bases at V and 7 bases at J; junction bases unmatched: 4. The CDR3 loop reads CASTDRGGEKLFF. Here the CDR3 DNA reads TGTGCCAGCACGGACAGGGGTGGTGAAAAACTGTTTTTT.

Concerning this clone itself: The junction does not match germline at one end; this may be a read error. The gene calls are TRBV19 and TRBJ2-1, with 8 bases identical to TRBD2. Germline assignment: CDR1 LNHDA and CDR2 SQIVND (reference sequence). This CDR3 is built from 15 residues. CDR3 in DNA: TGTGCCAGTAGTATAGAGGCTATCCCGGGAGGGCCTTGGCTCTTC. Translated, it gives CASSIEAIPGGPWLF.

This sequence joins TRBV5-4 and TRBJ1-1; 9 nucleotides line up with TRBD1. CDR1 is SGHNT, CDR2 YYREEE, per germline (reference sequence). This CDR3 comprises 15 residues. Trimming removed 4 bases from V and 1 base from J; junction bases left unmatched: 5. CDR3 protein: CASSQGDRANTEAFF. CDR3 nucleotide sequence: TGTGCCAGCAGCCAAGGGGACAGGGCGAACACTGAAGCTTTCTTT. The full variable domain, rest sourced from reference TRBV5-4 and TRBJ1-1, is ETGVTQSPTHLIKTRGQQVTLRCSSQSGHNTVSWYQQALGQGPQFIFQYYREEENGRGNFPPRFSGLQFPNYSSELNVNALELDDSALYLCASSQGDRANTEAFFGQGTRLTVV.

The V and J genes are TRBV13 and TRBJ2-3; 15 bases align to TRBD2. The CDR3 is made up of 20 amino acids. Germline CDR1 and CDR2: PRHDT and FYEKMQ (reference sequence). After removal of 0 bases from V and 4 bases from J, the junction contained 11 bases not matched to a gene. Here the CDR3 DNA reads TGTGCCAGCAGCTTAGGGGCTCGGACTAGCGGGAGGGCCTTACCAGATACGCAGTATTTT. Encoded protein: CASSLGARTSGRALPDTQYF.

This sequence joins TRBV7-8 and TRBJ2-3; 7 positions match TRBD1. The CDR3 has 17 residues. V trimming: 0 bases; J trimming: 4 bases; junction bases outside the gene matches: 10. Germline lookup yields CDR1 SGHVS and CDR2 FQNEAQ. Here the CDR3 DNA reads TGTGCCAGCAGCTTAGCAAGTGGGGGCCAGGGGGCAGATACGCAGTATTTT. Translated: CASSLASGGQGADTQYF.

The J gene is TRBJ2-7, the V gene TRBV7-2, with 11 bases aligning to TRBD1. CDR1 is SGHTA, CDR2 FQGNSA, per germline. V shed 5 bases and J 4 bases; nucleotides not matched to a gene: 1. The CDR3 runs to 13 residues. CDR3 amino acids: CASSRDRGYEQYF. CDR3 DNA: TGTGCCAGCAGCCGGGACAGGGGGTACGAGCAGTACTTC.

The chain employs TRBV7-3 and TRBJ2-1; TRBD1 is a possible D gene (6 bases). CDR1 and CDR2 from the germline V gene are SGHTA and FQGTGA. Trimming took off 0 bases at V and 5 bases at J, with 23 bases between the two ends. The CDR3 spans 19 residues. This chain's CDR3 is CASSLTGALISGLHNEQFF. In DNA, the CDR3 is TGTGCCAGCAGCTTAACGGGGGCTTTAATAAGCGGCCTTCACAATGAGCAGTTCTTC. The full variable domain, rest sourced from reference TRBV7-3 and TRBJ2-1, is GAGVSQTPSNKVTEKGKYVELRCDPISGHTALYWYRQSLGQGPEFLIYFQGTGAADDSGLPNDRFFAVRPEGSVSTLKIQRTERGDSAVYLCASSLTGALISGLHNEQFFGPGTRLTVL.

The chain uses TRBV6-5 and TRBJ2-7; TRBD1 is a possible D gene (6 bases). This CDR3 contains 13 residues. Looked up from germline, CDR1 is MNHEY and CDR2 is SVGAGI. V was pared by 10 bases and J by 0 bases, with 13 bases between. The CDR3 nucleotides read TGTGCCATAAGACAGGCGGCCTCCTACGAGCAGTACTTC. Encoded protein: CAIRQAASYEQYF.